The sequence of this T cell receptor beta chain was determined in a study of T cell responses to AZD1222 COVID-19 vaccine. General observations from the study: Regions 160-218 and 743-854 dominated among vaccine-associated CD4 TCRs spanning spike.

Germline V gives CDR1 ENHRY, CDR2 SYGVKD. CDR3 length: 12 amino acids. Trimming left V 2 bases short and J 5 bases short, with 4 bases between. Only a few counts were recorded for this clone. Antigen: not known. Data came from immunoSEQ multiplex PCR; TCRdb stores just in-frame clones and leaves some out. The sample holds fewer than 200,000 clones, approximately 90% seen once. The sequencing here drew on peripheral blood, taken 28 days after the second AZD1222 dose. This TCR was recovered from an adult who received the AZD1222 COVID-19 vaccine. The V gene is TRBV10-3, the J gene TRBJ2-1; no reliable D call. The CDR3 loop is CAISERNNEQFF. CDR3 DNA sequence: TGTGCCATCAGTGAGCGAAACAATGAGCAGTTCTTC.